These 6 T cell receptor beta chains were all obtained from the same sample, sequenced in a study of T cells in Graves' hyperthyroidism and ophthalmopathy. From RNA transcripts, TCR beta CDR3 regions were amplified. HTBI primers drove first-round RT-PCR of the TCR CDR3. TCRdb re-called the multiplex PCR reads through MiXCR, storing one row per CDR3 protein. The repertoire holds fewer than 750,000 distinct CDR3 sequences, with about 43% as singletons. The sequencing sample was made of peripheral blood or thyroid tissue (not recorded which). The origin of the receptors is a woman between 18 and 30 years old with Graves' hyperthyroidism.

This clonotype was detected a few times. This rearrangement joins TRBV30 to TRBJ2-7; 10 bases agree with TRBD1. The trim removed 5 bases at V and 6 bases at J, leaving 10 bases unmatched. CDR3 length equals 14 residues. Germline V gene lookup returns CDR1 GTSNPN and CDR2 SVGIG (reference sequence). CDR3 nucleotides: TGTGCCTGGTTTCCGGGACAGGGGTTATCCGAGCAGTACTTC. This codes for CAWFPGQGLSEQYF.

The chain joins TRBV25-1 to TRBJ1-1; possible D gene TRBD1, 6 bases. CDR3 length equals 13 residues. From germline, CDR1 is MGHDK and CDR2 SYGVNS. The CDR3 DNA sequence: TGTGCTTGGCCGGGACACCTGAACACTGAAGCTTTCTTT. This codes for CAWPGHLNTEAFF.

In this sample, this clonotype turned up a few times. The chain couples TRBV29-1 to TRBJ2-1, with unresolved D. The V and J ends lost 7 bases and 8 bases respectively, with 12 bases between them. CDR1 is SQVTM, CDR2 ANQGSEA, per germline. The CDR3 length is 11 residues. CDR3 loop: CSAHAADEQFF. Written as DNA, the CDR3 is TGCAGCGCCCACGCGGCCGATGAGCAGTTCTTC.

V is TRBV6-1 and J is TRBJ2-7, with 9 bases lining up with TRBD2. Trimming removed 6 bases from V and 4 bases from J; junction bases left unmatched: 10. Per germline, CDR1 MNHNS and CDR2 SASEGT. The CDR3 spans 15 residues. The CDR3 bases are TGTGCCAGCAGCTTGGCGGGAGGGCCTCTATACGAGCAGTACTTC. It translates to CASSLAGGPLYEQYF.

The chain links TRBV10-3 to TRBJ2-2, with TRBD1 identical over 7 bases. This CDR3 comprises 15 residues. The trim removed 2 bases at V and 5 bases at J, leaving 5 bases unmatched. Per germline, CDR1 ENHRY and CDR2 SYGVKD. CDR3 residues: CAISEPGQDTGELFF. The CDR3, as DNA: TGTGCCATCAGTGAGCCTGGACAGGATACCGGGGAGCTGTTTTTT.

This clonotype was counted ten times or more. The rearrangement links TRBV19 to TRBJ1-5; D not resolved. Germline loops: CDR1 LNHDA, CDR2 SQIVND (reference sequence). Trimming removed 2 bases at V and 3 bases at J, with 8 bases between. The CDR3 has 14 residues. As DNA, the CDR3 is TGTGCCAGTAGTATAAGAAGTTACAATCAGCCCCAGCATTTT. Translation: CASSIRSYNQPQHF.